Listed below are T cell receptor beta chains from one sample, sequenced in a study of blood T cell repertoires in COVID-19. Using immunoSEQ multiplex PCR, the repertoire was profiled, and TCRdb retains in-frame clones only, with some absent. The sample holds approximately 310,000 clones; over 75% are singletons and the top ten take 1%. Source material: peripheral blood. The receptors come from a middle-aged man with active or convalescent COVID-19. Each CDR3 is given with its conserved first and last residue. The D gene is left open where the match is weak. Expanded clones get a size class; other rows say once, few or many, or leave the size out.

CASSLGGGGTDTQYF TGTGCCAGCAGCTTGGGAGGCGGTGGGACAGATACGCAGTATTTT TRBJ2-3 few NA TRBV5-4
CASSRTGNTGELFF TGTGCCAGCAGCCGTACAGGGAACACCGGGGAGCTGTTTTTT TRBJ2-2 NA NA TRBV7-8
CASRRTGGNSPLHF TGTGCCAGTAGACGGACAGGGGGTAATTCACCCCTCCACTTT TRBJ1-6 NA TRBD1 TRBV19
CASSLTGGTSGANVLTF TGTGCCAGCAGCTTAACAGGGGGAACCTCTGGGGCCAACGTCCTGACTTTC TRBJ2-6 NA TRBD1 TRBV7-8
CASSYGQGTGNTIYF TGTGCCAGCAGTTACGGACAGGGGACTGGAAACACCATATATTTT TRBJ1-3 NA TRBD1 TRBV6-5
CASSFSGFPGNTIYF TGTGCCAGCAGTTTCTCGGGGTTCCCTGGAAACACCATATATTTT TRBJ1-3 few NA TRBV27
CASRTQGETYEQYF TGTGCCAGTAGAACACAGGGAGAAACCTACGAGCAGTACTTC TRBJ2-7 NA NA TRBV19
CASSFRPYEQYF TGTGCCAGCAGTTTCAGGCCCTACGAGCAGTACTTC TRBJ2-7 NA NA TRBV28
CASSLSQAGAIDEQFF TGTGCCAGCAGTTTATCCCAGGCAGGGGCGATCGATGAGCAGTTCTTC TRBJ2-1 NA NA TRBV28
CAQRRQRSPPYGYTF TGTGCCCAACGGAGACAGCGAAGTCCCCCTTATGGCTACACCTTC TRBJ1-2 NA NA TRBV30
CASSSLTGRYGYTF TGTGCCAGCAGTTCCCTGACAGGGCGGTATGGCTACACCTTC TRBJ1-2 NA TRBD1 TRBV28
CASSLPGDQPQHF TGTGCCAGCAGTTTACCCGGGGATCAGCCCCAGCATTTT TRBJ1-5 NA NA TRBV12-3/TRBV12-4
CASSPSGLAGGKTQYF TGTGCCAGTAGTCCCAGCGGACTAGCGGGGGGTAAGACCCAGTACTTC TRBJ2-5 few TRBD2 TRBV19
CASSSTSGGAHNEQFF TGCGCCAGCAGCTCTACTAGCGGGGGGGCCCACAATGAGCAGTTCTTC TRBJ2-1 NA TRBD2 TRBV5-1
CASSETGQGNYEQYF TGCGCCAGCAGTGAGACGGGACAGGGGAACTACGAGCAGTACTTC TRBJ2-7 NA TRBD1 TRBV10-2
CASSTGQGEDQPQHF TGTGCCAGCAGTACAGGACAGGGCGAGGATCAGCCCCAGCATTTT TRBJ1-5 NA TRBD1 TRBV6-5
CASSGEPPGELFF TGTGCCAGCAGCGGGGAGCCGCCCGGGGAGCTGTTTTTT TRBJ2-2 NA NA TRBV6-7
CASSHRTGEAFF TGTGCCAGCAGCCATAGAACAGGGGAAGCTTTCTTT TRBJ1-1 NA NA TRBV3-1/TRBV3-2
CASSQVSNQPQHF TGTGCCAGTTCACAGGTTAGCAATCAGCCCCAGCATTTT TRBJ1-5 NA NA TRBV27
CATKRGAEDTQYF TGTGCCACCAAGCGGGGGGCGGAGGATACGCAGTATTTT TRBJ2-3 NA TRBD2 TRBV24-1
CASSLDPESYEQYF TGCGCCAGCAGCTTGGACCCGGAGTCCTACGAGCAGTACTTC TRBJ2-7 NA NA TRBV5-1
CASSPGQPRTAGEQYF TGTGCCAGCTCCCCGGGACAGCCGAGGACCGCGGGGGAGCAGTACTTC TRBJ2-7 NA NA TRBV18
CASSSRTSGQETQYF TGTGCCAGCAGCTCCAGGACTAGCGGGCAAGAGACCCAGTACTTC TRBJ2-5 NA TRBD2 TRBV6-5
CAWSVGAGYGYTF TGTGCCTGGAGTGTCGGCGCGGGCTATGGCTACACCTTC TRBJ1-2 NA NA TRBV30
CSVTRDTTYGYTF TGCAGCGTCACCCGGGACACAACTTATGGCTACACCTTC TRBJ1-2 NA NA TRBV29-1
CSVDRGDETQYF TGCAGCGTTGACCGGGGAGACGAGACCCAGTACTTC TRBJ2-5 NA NA TRBV29-1
CASGEAGIGDTQYF TGTGCCAGCGGAGAAGCGGGGATTGGAGATACGCAGTATTTT TRBJ2-3 NA TRBD2 TRBV9
CASTSQGETGNTIYF TGCGCCAGCACCTCTCAGGGTGAGACTGGAAACACCATATATTTT TRBJ1-3 NA NA TRBV5-1
CASSQTSGRYEQYF TGTGCCAGCAGCCAGACTAGCGGGAGGTACGAGCAGTACTTC TRBJ2-7 NA TRBD2 TRBV3-1/TRBV3-2
CASIPRGTGDRETQYF TGTGCCAGCATTCCCAGAGGGACAGGGGATCGAGAGACCCAGTACTTC TRBJ2-5 NA TRBD1 TRBV2
CASSQYIKRTSGVLWGETQYF TGCGCCAGCAGCCAATATATAAAAAGGACTAGCGGGGTACTCTGGGGAGAGACCCAGTACTTC TRBJ2-5 NA TRBD2 TRBV4-3
CASSLTSNTEAFF TGTGCCAGCAGTTTGACTTCGAACACTGAAGCTTTCTTT TRBJ1-1 NA NA TRBV28
CASSAHFQGDPQETQYF TGTGCCAGCAGTGCACATTTCCAGGGGGACCCTCAAGAGACCCAGTACTTC TRBJ2-5 once TRBD1 TRBV28
CASSPWGNQETQYF TGTGCCAGCTCACCATGGGGCAACCAAGAGACCCAGTACTTC TRBJ2-5 NA NA TRBV18
CASSQNGDRGRETQYF TGTGCCAGCAGTCAAAACGGGGACAGGGGGCGGGAGACCCAGTACTTC TRBJ2-5 NA TRBD1 TRBV2
CASSPTREGEQFF TGTGCCAGCAGCCCGACCCGGGAGGGTGAGCAGTTCTTC TRBJ2-1 NA TRBD2 TRBV7-2
CASRRDSQNIQYF TGTGCCAGTAGGCGGGACAGCCAAAACATTCAGTACTTC TRBJ2-4 NA NA TRBV19
CASSQEKSYNSPLHF TGCGCCAGCAGCCAAGAGAAGAGTTATAATTCACCCCTCCACTTT TRBJ1-6 few NA TRBV4-3
CATSPATKNQPQHF TGTGCCACCAGTCCCGCTACGAAGAATCAGCCCCAGCATTTT TRBJ1-5 NA NA TRBV24-1
CASSTGTSGNNEQFF TGTGCCAGCAGCACCGGGACTAGCGGAAACAATGAGCAGTTCTTC TRBJ2-1 NA TRBD2 TRBV7-7
CASSFGQGNTEAFF TGTGCCAGTAGTTTCGGACAGGGAAACACTGAAGCTTTCTTT TRBJ1-1 NA TRBD1 TRBV19
CASRKGRDNYGYTF TGTGCCAGCCGTAAAGGGAGGGATAACTATGGCTACACCTTC TRBJ1-2 NA NA TRBV27
CASSQDHAPGLAGHLISNEQFF TGTGCCAGCAGCCAAGATCATGCTCCGGGACTAGCGGGCCATCTGATTAGCAATGAGCAGTTCTTC TRBJ2-1 NA TRBD2 TRBV3-1/TRBV3-2